This TCR beta chain was recorded in a study of T cell repertoires in ileal Crohn's disease. Germline assignment: CDR1 MDHEN and CDR2 SYDVKM. Trimming shortened V by 5 bases and J by 6 bases, and 8 bases separated the two germline ends. CDR3 size: 11 residues. Assay: immunoSEQ multiplex PCR; the TCRdb copy retains only in-frame clones and omits some. The sample lists some 14,000 clones; about 85% were seen once. The sequenced sample consisted of ileal tissue. The chain carries TRBV28 and TRBJ2-7; D unresolved. The TCR comes from an adult with Crohn's disease. The CDR3 here is CASSLRFEQYF. The CDR3 nucleotides read TGTGCCAGCAGTCTAAGATTCGAGCAGTACTTC. Looking up the rest from reference TRBV28 and TRBJ2-7 gives the full variable domain: DVKVTQSSRYLVKRTGEKVFLECVQDMDHENMFWYRQDPGLGLRLIYFSYDVKMKEKGDIPEGYSVSREKKERFSLILESASTNQTSMYLCASSLRFEQYFGPGTRLTVT.